Given below is one T cell receptor beta chain in context. The data belong to a study of blood T cell repertoires in COVID-19. Study-level information: The United States, Italy and Spain provided the acute and convalescent COVID-19 samples. In each case, the material was cDNA or gDNA derived from T cells, B-cell-depleted T cells, or PBMCs.

Recovered status in Cohort 3 required two negative PCRs, clearance, or symptom resolution. V shed 1 base and J shed 0 bases, with 10 bases lying between them. CDR3 length: 15 residues. The germline gives CDR1 LNHDA, CDR2 SQIVND (reference sequence). The assay was immunoSEQ multiplex PCR, and TCRdb's table has in-frame clones only and misses some. The sample contains about 310,000 clones, roughly 88% of which appear only once. This rearrangement joins TRBV19 to TRBJ2-7; tentative D call: TRBD1 (6 bases). Sequencing was carried out using PBMCs or T cells enriched from blood (not recorded which). The source of this sequence is a man aged 25-40 years who had recovered from COVID-19. The CDR3 here is CASSIGAGVSYEQYF. For the CDR3, the DNA is TGTGCCAGTAGTATAGGCGCAGGGGTCTCCTACGAGCAGTACTTC.